This is a list of T cell receptor beta chains from one sample in a study of T cell responses to AZD1222 COVID-19 vaccine. The table came from immunoSEQ multiplex PCR; TCRdb's copy has only in-frame clones and leaves some out. The sample carries 75,000 to 100,000 clones, 90% recorded once. The sequencing here drew on peripheral blood, taken on day 0 of AZD1222 vaccination. The receptors were sampled from an adult in good health. Both conserved end residues are trimmed from each CDR3.

v_call: TRBV7-9
j_call: TRBJ2-3
cdr3_aa: ASSLVGVLAGATDTQY

v_call: TRBV3-1/TRBV3-2
j_call: TRBJ2-7
cdr3_aa: ASSQVENHYEQY

v_call: TRBV11-1
j_call: TRBJ1-2
cdr3_aa: ASRRPNYGYT

v_call: TRBV4-3
j_call: TRBJ1-4
cdr3_aa: ASSHAGTTNEKLF

v_call: TRBV5-1
j_call: TRBJ2-2
cdr3_aa: ASSFSASVGELF

v_call: TRBV5-5
j_call: TRBJ2-6
cdr3_aa: ASSLVSGANVLT

v_call: TRBV6-1
j_call: TRBJ1-1
cdr3_aa: ASSDTGRTEAF

v_call: TRBV7-2
j_call: TRBJ1-4
cdr3_aa: ASSFDATNEKLF

v_call: TRBV7-3
j_call: TRBJ1-5
cdr3_aa: ASSLNGGGNQPQH

v_call: TRBV5-4
j_call: TRBJ2-2
cdr3_aa: ASSPLDGSTNTGELF

v_call: TRBV7-2
j_call: TRBJ1-1
cdr3_aa: ASSTQGDTEAF

v_call: TRBV5-1
j_call: TRBJ2-2
cdr3_aa: ASSLGGGLTGELF

v_call: TRBV5-1
j_call: TRBJ2-1
cdr3_aa: ASSLEYVNNEQF

v_call: TRBV7-9
j_call: TRBJ2-7
cdr3_aa: ASTFSDEQY

v_call: TRBV19
j_call: TRBJ1-5
cdr3_aa: ASSTGTGWGNQPQH

v_call: TRBV5-8
j_call: TRBJ1-6
cdr3_aa: ASSLEFVGGSYNSPLH

v_call: TRBV7-6
j_call: TRBJ2-5
cdr3_aa: ASSLSGAGLETQY

v_call: TRBV7-9
j_call: TRBJ2-1
cdr3_aa: ASSHRLASYNEQF

v_call: TRBV2
j_call: TRBJ1-1
cdr3_aa: ASSELGANTEAF

v_call: TRBV28
j_call: TRBJ1-1
cdr3_aa: ASSFQGRVTEAF

v_call: TRBV6-4
j_call: TRBJ1-6
cdr3_aa: ASSDRQNSPLH

v_call: TRBV18
j_call: TRBJ1-1
cdr3_aa: ASSSLGTEAF

v_call: TRBV19
j_call: TRBJ2-7
cdr3_aa: ASRRGPRYEQY

v_call: TRBV7-3
j_call: TRBJ2-5
cdr3_aa: ASSRGTGGRETQY

v_call: TRBV7-2
j_call: TRBJ2-7
cdr3_aa: ASSTLDSYEQY

v_call: TRBV6-2/TRBV6-3
j_call: TRBJ1-1
cdr3_aa: ASSPTDRINTEAF

v_call: TRBV2
j_call: TRBJ2-7
cdr3_aa: ASSGSDRGLDEQY

v_call: TRBV12-5
j_call: TRBJ1-3
cdr3_aa: ASGLQTGGGNTIY

v_call: TRBV30
j_call: TRBJ2-2
cdr3_aa: AWRFGDTGELF

v_call: TRBV5-1
j_call: TRBJ2-6
cdr3_aa: ASSPTQSGANVLT

v_call: TRBV13
j_call: TRBJ2-7
cdr3_aa: ASSLYSGSSYEQY

v_call: TRBV24-1
j_call: TRBJ1-1
cdr3_aa: ATSDSGQGENTEAF

v_call: TRBV5-1
j_call: TRBJ2-7
cdr3_aa: ASSLLSAGLAYEQY

v_call: TRBV7-3
j_call: TRBJ2-5
cdr3_aa: ASSLRGSGGALPQETQY

v_call: TRBV6-5
j_call: TRBJ2-1
cdr3_aa: ASSYGLAVNEQF

v_call: TRBV4-3
j_call: TRBJ1-1
cdr3_aa: ASSPYRADTEAF

v_call: TRBV6-1
j_call: TRBJ1-6
cdr3_aa: ASSEPQGISSPLH

v_call: TRBV19
j_call: TRBJ1-2
cdr3_aa: ASSIDTMEGVSLYGYT

v_call: TRBV4-3
j_call: TRBJ1-2
cdr3_aa: ASSQDRERGYSYGYT

v_call: TRBV13
j_call: TRBJ1-1
cdr3_aa: ASSLVSGLNTEAF

v_call: TRBV2
j_call: TRBJ1-2
cdr3_aa: ASSPYTGTGGNYGYT

v_call: TRBV11-3
j_call: TRBJ2-1
cdr3_aa: ASSSRETSYNEQF

v_call: TRBV4-1
j_call: TRBJ1-5
cdr3_aa: ASSQDAQYTSYSNQPQH

v_call: TRBV27
j_call: TRBJ1-2
cdr3_aa: ASSLLGDSQSYGYT

v_call: TRBV7-9
j_call: TRBJ1-4
cdr3_aa: ASSPPSATNEKLF

v_call: TRBV19
j_call: TRBJ1-2
cdr3_aa: ASSIQTGGDGYT

v_call: TRBV6-2/TRBV6-3
j_call: TRBJ1-2
cdr3_aa: ASSYGSGVDLYGYT

v_call: TRBV27
j_call: TRBJ2-1
cdr3_aa: ASSPSGGSYNEQF

v_call: TRBV5-4
j_call: TRBJ2-2
cdr3_aa: ASSLPPGQGVSSGELF